What follows are 32 T cell receptor beta chains derived from one specimen sequenced in a study of blood T cell repertoires in COVID-19. Libraries were prepared by immunoSEQ multiplex PCR; TCRdb keeps only in-frame clonotypes and omits some of them. The sample holds about 330,000 clones; about 87% are singletons and the top ten take around 10%. Sequencing input: peripheral blood. These receptors were collected from a man aged 25 to 45 with COVID-19, enrolled during active disease.

The chain has TRBV5-6 and TRBJ2-4; unclear D gene. Trimming stripped 1 base from V and 0 bases from J, with 8 bases between. Looked up from germline, CDR1 is SGHDT and CDR2 is YYEEEE. The CDR3 loop spans 15 amino acids. CDR3 in amino acids: CASSLWLLAKNIQYF. The CDR3, as DNA: TGTGCCAGCAGCTTGTGGCTTCTAGCCAAAAACATTCAGTACTTC.

The chain links TRBV7-3 to TRBJ2-1, with TRBD2 matching over 14 bases. Trimming cost V 1 base and J 5 bases; bases outside gene matches: 7. In germline, CDR1 is SGHTA, CDR2 FQGTGA. This CDR3 is built from 18 residues. The CDR3 loop is CASSLKSRTSGGHNEQFF. CDR3 sequence (DNA): TGTGCCAGCAGCTTAAAGAGCCGGACTAGCGGGGGGCACAATGAGCAGTTCTTC.

The rearrangement joins TRBV29-1 to TRBJ2-1; 8 nucleotides line up with TRBD1. CDR1 is SQVTM and CDR2 is ANQGSEA in the germline V gene. Trimming at V came to 1 base and at J to 9 bases, leaving 8 bases not matched to a gene. CDR3 length: 14 residues. The CDR3 DNA is TGCAGCGTTGAAGGGGGGCCAGGGACAGGTGAGCAGTTCTTC. It is translated as CSVEGGPGTGEQFF.

This chain joins TRBV2 and TRBJ1-6; TRBD1 aligns across 7 bases. Germline CDR1 and CDR2: SNHLY and FYNNEI. With 3 bases clipped from V and 7 bases from J, the junction kept 18 bases outside the gene matches. The CDR3 loop spans 19 amino acids. The CDR3 loop reads CASSEVGQVDPILNSPLHF. The DNA of the CDR3 is TGTGCCAGCAGTGAGGTTGGACAGGTGGATCCTATCCTAAATTCACCCCTCCACTTT. The entire variable domain, with the rest obtained from reference TRBV2 and TRBJ1-6, is as follows: EPEVTQTPSHQVTQMGQEVILRCVPISNHLYFYWYRQILGQKVEFLVSFYNNEISEKSEIFDDQFSVERPDGSNFTLKIRSTKLEDSAMYFCASSEVGQVDPILNSPLHFGNGTRLTVT.

The chain joins TRBV27 to TRBJ2-7; D gene unclear. The CDR3 totals 13 residues. Deletions cut 4 bases from V and 2 bases from J, with 9 bases between. Germline values: CDR1 MNHEY, CDR2 SMNVEV (reference sequence). CDR3 coding DNA: TGTGCCAGCAGTTGGGCAACAGCCTACGAGCAGTACTTC. This translates into CASSWATAYEQYF.

The genes are TRBV27 and TRBJ2-3, with a possible D match to TRBD2 (5 bases). The CDR3 totals 17 residues. Per the germline V gene, CDR1 is MNHEY and CDR2 is SMNVEV (reference sequence). Between the trimmed V and J ends, which lost 5 bases and 0 bases, there was a span of 18 bases. CDR3: CASSPMRAASSTDTQYF. Written as DNA, the CDR3 is TGTGCCAGCAGTCCCATGAGGGCGGCTAGTAGCACAGATACGCAGTATTTT.

The rearrangement joins TRBV27 to TRBJ2-2; 12 bases map to TRBD1. Germline values: CDR1 MNHEY, CDR2 SMNVEV (reference sequence). The CDR3 totals 14 residues. V shed 6 bases, J shed 9 bases, and the junction held 5 bases outside the gene matches. Written as DNA, the CDR3 is TGTGCCAGCAGCCTGGGACAGGGGGCCTGGGAGCTGTTTTTT. It encodes CASSLGQGAWELFF.

This clone was observed a handful of times. The rearrangement uses TRBV5-4 and TRBJ1-5, with TRBD1 as a possible D gene (5 bases). V gave up 0 bases and J gave up 1 base, with 5 bases separating them. This CDR3 is 14 amino acids long. CDR1 is SGHNT, CDR2 YYREEE, per germline (reference sequence). The CDR3 loop is CASSLGQSNQPQHF. The CDR3 DNA sequence: TGTGCCAGCAGCTTGGGACAGAGCAATCAGCCCCAGCATTTT.

The chain has TRBV7-9 and TRBJ2-1, with D tentatively TRBD2 (5 bases). The CDR3 runs to 14 residues. CDR1 SEHNR and CDR2 FQNEAQ come from the germline V gene (reference sequence). With 5 bases removed from V and 5 bases from J, the gap between germline ends came to 13 bases. DNA for the CDR3: TGTGCCAGCAGCAATACGTGGCGGGACAATGAGCAGTTCTTC. Its translation: CASSNTWRDNEQFF.

CDR3 loop: CASSRDRTGYGYTF. In DNA form, the CDR3 reads TGTGCCAGCAGCCGGGACAGGACGGGATATGGCTACACCTTC. The chain is built from TRBV6-4 and TRBJ1-2; 8 bases fit TRBD1. Germline V gene data show CDR1 as MRHNA and CDR2 as SNTAGT. Germline trimming cut 6 bases from V and 5 bases from J; bases unmatched to any gene: 8. This CDR3 has 14 amino acids.

The J gene is TRBJ2-7, the V gene TRBV5-6; 12 bases align to TRBD1. The CDR3 totals 14 residues. CDR1 is SGHDT, CDR2 YYEEEE, per germline. The trim removed 1 base at V and 6 bases at J, leaving 2 bases unmatched. This chain's CDR3 is CASSLRDRGLEQYF. The CDR3 DNA is TGTGCCAGCAGCTTGAGGGACAGGGGGCTCGAGCAGTACTTC.

The rearrangement joins TRBV4-1 to TRBJ1-1; 9 bases match TRBD1. Germline V gene data show CDR1 as MGHRA and CDR2 as YSYEKL. The CDR3 has 16 residues. V gave up 5 bases and J gave up 1 base; unmatched junction bases: 8. The chain's CDR3 is CASSSPMDRGNTEAFF. CDR3 coding DNA: TGCGCCAGCAGCTCGCCGATGGACAGGGGGAACACTGAAGCTTTCTTT.

For this clone: This sample includes further DNA sequences coding for the same CDR3. V is TRBV15 and J is TRBJ2-5; 9 bases are a match to TRBD1. The germline CDR1 and CDR2 sequences are LNHNV and YYDKDF (reference sequence). The J segment lost 5 bases and the V segment lost 4 bases, leaving 5 bases of the junction unmatched. The CDR3 consists of 14 residues. The CDR3, as DNA: TGTGCCACCAGCATATACAGGGGGCAGGAGACCCAGTACTTC. Translated, it gives CATSIYRGQETQYF.

This rearrangement joins TRBV2 to TRBJ1-1; D might be TRBD1 (5 bases). This CDR3 spans 15 amino acids. Germline V CDR1 and CDR2: SNHLY, FYNNEI. V was pared by 6 bases and J by 5 bases, with 19 bases between. CDR3 coding DNA: TGTGCCAGCAGACGTACGGGGGGGGGAGGTACTGAAGCTTTCTTT. Its protein is CASRRTGGGGTEAFF.

The gene calls are TRBV11-2 and TRBJ2-3; D call uncertain. Trimming took 4 bases from V and 2 from J, leaving 4 bases between them. The length of the CDR3 is 12 residues. In germline, CDR1 is SGHAT, CDR2 FQNNGV. The DNA of the CDR3 is TGTGCCAGCAGCTGGCCCACAGATACGCAGTATTTT. Its translation is CASSWPTDTQYF. Using reference TRBV11-2 and TRBJ2-3 for the parts outside the CDR3, the full variable domain is EAGVAQSPRYKIIEKRQSVAFWCNPISGHATLYWYQQILGQGPKLLIQFQNNGVVDDSQLPKDRFSAERLKGVDSTLKIQPAKLEDSAVYLCASSWPTDTQYFGPGTRLTVL.

This sequence joins TRBV5-4 and TRBJ2-3; no firm D call. Germline CDR1 is SGHNT and CDR2 is YYREEE (reference sequence). The ends were cut back, 0 bases at V and 0 bases at J, with 8 bases in the middle. The length of the CDR3 is 15 residues. Written as DNA, the CDR3 is TGTGCCAGCAGCTTGGGTTTTACTAGCACAGATACGCAGTATTTT. Protein product: CASSLGFTSTDTQYF.

This clone showed up just a few times. V and J are TRBV2 and TRBJ1-2, with a weak D call TRBD1 (6 bases). CDR3 size: 12 residues. Per the germline V gene, CDR1 is SNHLY and CDR2 is FYNNEI. The V end lost 8 bases, the J end lost 6 bases, and 13 bases lay between the germline ends. The CDR3 nucleotides read TGTGCCAGCGGGTGGACAGTAGATGGCTACACCTTC. It is translated as CASGWTVDGYTF.

J is TRBJ2-7 and V is TRBV7-9, with 7 nucleotides matching TRBD2. Trimming took 7 bases from V and 4 from J; bases not matched to a gene: 7. CDR3 length: 13 residues. CDR1 is SEHNR, CDR2 FQNEAQ, per germline (reference sequence). CDR3 region: CASTRGGDYEQYF. The CDR3 bases are TGTGCCAGCACCCGGGGAGGGGATTACGAGCAGTACTTC.

The chain employs TRBV18 and TRBJ1-1; TRBD1 matches 10 bases. There are 15 residues in the CDR3. From germline, CDR1 is KGHSH and CDR2 LQKENI. The V segment lost 4 bases and the J segment 1 base; nucleotides outside the gene matches: 3. The DNA of the CDR3 is TGTGCCAGCTCACTTGGGACAGGGGAGAACACTGAAGCTTTCTTT. This sequence encodes CASSLGTGENTEAFF.

The chain combines TRBV10-3 with TRBJ2-2, with 7 positions matching TRBD1. J was trimmed by 4 bases and V by 4 bases; bases with no gene match: 6. This CDR3 is built from 15 residues. Looked up from germline, CDR1 is ENHRY and CDR2 is SYGVKD. The CDR3 DNA is TGTGCCATCAGTGCGGACAGGTTCGGCACCGGGGAGCTGTTTTTT. It yields the protein CAISADRFGTGELFF.

The rearrangement joins TRBV18 to TRBJ2-7; a weak D match, TRBD2 (6 bases). The germline gives CDR1 KGHSH, CDR2 LQKENI. CDR3 length: 14 amino acids. The ends were cut back, 6 bases at V and 0 bases at J, with 12 bases in the middle. CDR3 region: CASSSSGLSYEQYF. The DNA of the CDR3 is TGTGCCAGCTCTTCATCGGGACTCTCCTACGAGCAGTACTTC.

V and J are TRBV9 and TRBJ2-5; the D gene is possibly TRBD2 (6 bases). This CDR3 is built from 17 residues. The germline gives CDR1 SGDLS, CDR2 YYNGEE. Between the trimmed V and J ends, which lost 3 bases and 4 bases, there was a span of 22 bases. The CDR3 DNA sequence: TGTGCCAGCAGCGCTGGGTTACTAGCCGGGCTTCGAGAGACCCAGTACTTC. Translation gives CASSAGLLAGLRETQYF.

This chain joins TRBV29-1 and TRBJ1-6, with D possibly matching TRBD1 (5 bases). Germline-derived CDR1 and CDR2 are SQVTM and ANQGSEA. V lost 5 bases, J lost 5 bases, and 10 bases lay in between. This CDR3 region has 13 residues. This CDR3 is CSVQAGNNSPLHF. In DNA form, the CDR3 reads TGCAGCGTTCAAGCAGGGAATAATTCACCCCTCCACTTT.

The chain couples TRBV9 to TRBJ2-1, with TRBD2 as a possible D gene (6 bases). V was trimmed by 4 bases and J by 4 bases, leaving 18 bases between them. CDR1 is SGDLS, CDR2 YYNGEE, per germline. This CDR3 region has 16 residues. The DNA of the CDR3 is TGTGCCAGCAGCCCCCGAGGGGAGGTTGCGTACAATGAGCAGTTCTTC. Translating gives CASSPRGEVAYNEQFF.

J is TRBJ2-1 and V is TRBV11-3, with D perhaps TRBD2 (7 bases). V lost 0 bases, J lost 5 bases, and 17 bases lay in between. From germline, CDR1 is SGHNT and CDR2 YENEEA. The CDR3 totals 17 residues. The CDR3 coding sequence is TGTGCCAGCAGCTTAGATCGCTCTAGGGGGGGCCACAATGAGCAGTTCTTC. This sequence encodes CASSLDRSRGGHNEQFF. The variable domain in full, with the rest retrieved from reference TRBV11-3 and TRBJ2-1, is EAGVVQSPRYKIIEKKQPVAFWCNPISGHNTLYWYLQNLGQGPELLIRYENEEAVDDSQLPKDRFSAERLKGVDSTLKIQPAELGDSAVYLCASSLDRSRGGHNEQFFGPGTRLTVL.

J is TRBJ2-2 and V is TRBV28; no reliable D call. CDR3 length equals 15 residues. CDR1 and CDR2 from the germline V gene are MDHEN and SYDVKM. V shed 4 bases and J shed 1 base, with 10 bases lying between them. CDR3 amino acids: CASSSAQLNTGELFF. The CDR3 DNA reads TGTGCCAGCAGTTCAGCACAGCTGAACACCGGGGAGCTGTTTTTT. Based on the CDR3 plus reference TRBV28 and TRBJ2-2, the full variable domain is DVKVTQSSRYLVKRTGEKVFLECVQDMDHENMFWYRQDPGLGLRLIYFSYDVKMKEKGDIPEGYSVSREKKERFSLILESASTNQTSMYLCASSSAQLNTGELFFGEGSRLTVL.

For this clone: Other DNA sequences from this sample encode an identical CDR3 as well. The chain employs TRBV11-2 and TRBJ2-7, with D tentatively TRBD1 (5 bases). Germline V lookup: CDR1 SGHAT, CDR2 FQNNGV. With 5 bases removed from V and 3 bases from J, the gap between germline ends came to 8 bases. The CDR3 contains 12 residues. The CDR3 DNA follows: TGTGCCAGCAGCGCCACAGGCTACGAGCAGTACTTC. Translation: CASSATGYEQYF. Looking up the rest from reference TRBV11-2 and TRBJ2-7 gives the full variable domain: EAGVAQSPRYKIIEKRQSVAFWCNPISGHATLYWYQQILGQGPKLLIQFQNNGVVDDSQLPKDRFSAERLKGVDSTLKIQPAKLEDSAVYLCASSATGYEQYFGPGTRLTVT.

The J gene is TRBJ2-5, the V gene TRBV28, with 8 bases identical to TRBD2. The CDR3 has 15 amino acids. The trim removed 5 bases at V and 2 bases at J, leaving 7 bases unmatched. Germline loops: CDR1 MDHEN, CDR2 SYDVKM. CDR3 coding DNA: TGTGCCAGCAGTCCCCTAACGGGAGGGCAAGAGACCCAGTACTTC. It translates to CASSPLTGGQETQYF.

The chain has TRBV10-3 and TRBJ2-7, with 8 nucleotides matching TRBD1. Germline CDR1 ENHRY, CDR2 SYGVKD. V dropped 0 bases and J dropped 4; count of bases not matched to a gene: 8. The CDR3 runs 16 residues. Here the CDR3 reads CAISESPGQGLYEQYF. The CDR3 bases are TGTGCCATCAGTGAGTCCCCCGGACAGGGATTGTACGAGCAGTACTTC.

The J gene is TRBJ1-2, the V gene TRBV6-5; TRBD1 matches at 8 bases. V lost 6 bases, J lost 4 bases, and 7 bases stayed unmatched. The CDR3 is made up of 14 amino acids. Per the germline V gene, CDR1 is MNHEY and CDR2 is SVGAGI. The CDR3 bases are TGTGCCAGCAGGTTACAGGGGGTACCCTATGGCTACACCTTC. Translation: CASRLQGVPYGYTF.

The chain joins TRBV6-5 to TRBJ2-3; possible D gene TRBD2, 5 bases. Per the germline V gene, CDR1 is MNHEY and CDR2 is SVGAGI. The CDR3 has 12 amino acids. V gave up 6 bases and J gave up 5 bases, with 9 bases separating them. This chain's CDR3 is CASSLGRDTQYF. CDR3 coding DNA: TGTGCCAGCAGCCTAGGGAGAGATACGCAGTATTTT.

The chain recombines TRBV6-5 with TRBJ1-5; D gene unclear. The CDR3 length is 15 residues. The germline gives CDR1 MNHEY, CDR2 SVGAGI. V lost 7 bases, J lost 4 bases, and 17 bases lay in between. The CDR3: CASIRGEGVNQPQHF. The CDR3 DNA reads as TGTGCCAGCATTCGGGGAGAGGGAGTGAATCAGCCCCAGCATTTT.